This T cell receptor (beta chain) was captured by sequencing in a study of T cells after yellow fever vaccination. Study-level background: Some fractions had low cell numbers, and these were prepared with SMART-Seq v4 Ultra Low Input.

TCRdb analysed the 5' RACE reads with MiXCR anew, one entry per CDR3 protein. The sample contains about 400,000 distinct CDR3 sequences, roughly 11% of which appear only once. This clonotype was detected a few times. V was pared by 3 bases and J by 1 base, with 11 bases between. The CDR3 runs 15 residues. Germline V gives CDR1 SGHTA, CDR2 FQGNSA. Sequences were derived from PBMCs, sampled on the day of the first yellow fever vaccination. The clonotype originates from a man between 18 and 29 years old who received the YFV17D yellow fever vaccine. The chain joins TRBV7-2 to TRBJ2-3; D not resolved. Here the CDR3 reads CASSFGPTGTDTQYF. CDR3 sequence (DNA): TGTGCCAGCAGCTTTGGCCCCACAGGCACAGATACGCAGTATTTT.